Listed below are T cell receptor beta chains from one sample, sequenced in a study of T cells in Graves' hyperthyroidism and ophthalmopathy. TCRdb fed the multiplex PCR reads into MiXCR, producing one record per CDR3 protein. The sample records about 300,000 distinct CDR3 sequences, roughly 19% being singletons. Sequenced input: blood. The receptors stem from a middle-aged man with Graves' ophthalmopathy. CDR3s leave out the opening cysteine and the closing phenylalanine or tryptophan. Fields, in order: J gene, D gene, V gene, CDR3 protein. The D gene is left open where the match is weak.

TRBJ2-7,TRBD2,TRBV13,ASSSRGGAGGPYEQY
TRBJ1-2,NA,TRBV20-1,SASTGFPNYGYT
TRBJ1-2,TRBD1,TRBV10-2,ATTGQGNGYT
TRBJ2-1,NA,TRBV20-1,SARQTDLWF
TRBJ1-1,TRBD1,TRBV5-1,ASSDRGDTEAF
TRBJ1-5,NA,TRBV6-1,ASSEFTGDRNQPQH
TRBJ2-7,TRBD2,TRBV28,ASSPPTSAGAQY
TRBJ2-1,NA,TRBV19,ASTSPGWNRGREQF
TRBJ1-5,TRBD1,TRBV7-2,ASGQGSNQPQH
TRBJ2-1,NA,TRBV6-1,ASSPLWEATPYNEQF
TRBJ1-2,NA,TRBV14,ASSQVRAGANYGYT
TRBJ2-7,TRBD2,TRBV28,ASAGTSGSYYEQY
TRBJ2-2,TRBD2,TRBV30,AWSPGLAGVRTGELF
TRBJ2-7,TRBD1,TRBV30,ACVSGDRGLYEQY
TRBJ2-3,NA,TRBV28,ASSFGSGNTQY
TRBJ1-5,NA,TRBV24-1,ATSAPTGASDQPQH
TRBJ2-1,NA,TRBV5-1,ASSDIQGNEQF
TRBJ2-7,NA,TRBV20-1,SAEGSGYEQY
TRBJ2-5,TRBD2,TRBV7-3,ASSLSAGLAGEETQY
TRBJ1-5,NA,TRBV6-1,ASSPPSVGSQPQH
TRBJ2-7,TRBD1,TRBV15,ATSRALTGGSYEQY
TRBJ2-3,NA,TRBV9,ASSVDGFSTDTQY
TRBJ1-3,NA,TRBV19,ASNFGQFYSGNTIY
TRBJ1-1,NA,TRBV6-1,ASGRQDTEAF
TRBJ1-5,NA,TRBV2,ASSEGGRRKNQPQH
TRBJ1-2,NA,TRBV28,ASSSGPYGYT
TRBJ1-1,NA,TRBV6-1,ASSPRGNTEAF
TRBJ1-1,NA,TRBV10-3,AISESLRNTENTEAF
TRBJ2-2,NA,TRBV9,ASAASGVTGELF
TRBJ2-1,NA,TRBV11-2,ASSYSRRMVEQF
TRBJ2-2,NA,TRBV10-2,ATRDRNTGELF
TRBJ2-5,NA,TRBV10-2,ASTDRNVEETQY
TRBJ2-2,TRBD1,TRBV7-2,ASSIGGTGGIGELF
TRBJ1-1,NA,TRBV20-1,SAPGTAREAF
TRBJ1-1,NA,TRBV7-3,ASSLPGTEAF
TRBJ2-5,NA,TRBV4-1,ASSLASQETQY
TRBJ2-1,TRBD2,TRBV7-8,ASSLLAGSLYNEQF
TRBJ2-3,TRBD2,TRBV24-1,ATSDTGTSGRSDTQY
TRBJ2-7,TRBD2,TRBV10-2,ASQSGLADSPYEQY
TRBJ1-4,NA,TRBV18,ASSPRANEKLF
TRBJ2-1,TRBD2,TRBV7-2,ASSEQGLANNEQF
TRBJ1-1,TRBD1,TRBV28,ASSGFWRDRRIEAF
TRBJ2-1,TRBD2,TRBV5-5,ASSLGDYYEQF
TRBJ2-3,TRBD2,TRBV5-6,ASSLVRLAGPNTDTQY
TRBJ2-7,NA,TRBV27,ASSPLGHEQY
TRBJ1-2,NA,TRBV7-9,ASSRDLSRGSGYT
TRBJ2-3,TRBD2,TRBV7-2,ASSLGRLAGADTQY
TRBJ2-2,TRBD2,TRBV11-2,ASSSLAGRNTGELF
TRBJ2-7,TRBD1,TRBV5-4,ASSLYGTGTREQY
TRBJ2-3,TRBD2,TRBV5-5,ASSRQGLAVVDTQY
TRBJ1-5,NA,TRBV14,ASSQDSGYQPQH